The 24 T cell receptor beta chains below come from one sample, sequenced in a study of cytomegalovirus exposure and HLA in healthy donors. Primers for the PCR totalled 60 Vbeta and 13 Jbeta. Sequencing used immunoSEQ multiplex PCR; TCRdb keeps in-frame clones, though not all of them. The data hold 150,000 to 200,000 clones, with around three quarters observed a single time. The sequencing sample was made of PBMCs. The receptor source for this set is a woman in her 30s in good health and CMV-seropositive.

This clone was seen a single time. This chain uses TRBV15 with TRBJ2-7; 8 bases agree with TRBD1. The trim removed 3 bases at V and 7 bases at J, leaving 5 bases unmatched. This CDR3 is built from 13 residues. Germline CDR1 LNHNV, CDR2 YYDKDF (reference sequence). CDR3 in amino acids: CATSRDREGEQYF. The CDR3 DNA sequence: TGTGCCACCAGCAGGGACAGGGAAGGGGAGCAGTACTTC. The variable domain in full, completed from reference TRBV15 and TRBJ2-7, reads DAMVIQNPRYQVTQFGKPVTLSCSQTLNHNVMYWYQQKSSQAPKLLFHYYDKDFNNEADTPDNFQSRRPNTSFCFLDIRSPGLGDTAMYLCATSRDREGEQYFGPGTRLTVT.

This chain uses TRBV4-3 with TRBJ1-1, with D maybe TRBD1 (6 bases). The CDR3 loop spans 15 amino acids. Looked up from germline, CDR1 is LGHNA and CDR2 is YSLEER. V lost 4 bases and J 1 base, leaving 13 bases between the germline ends. Here the CDR3 DNA reads TGCGCCAGCAGCCCACGGACAGAAGCGAACACTGAAGCTTTCTTT. Encoded protein: CASSPRTEANTEAFF.

The V and J genes are TRBV19 and TRBJ1-2, with a weak D call TRBD1 (6 bases). V was cut by 2 bases and J by 8 bases, with 18 bases left in between. Germline CDR1 is LNHDA and CDR2 is SQIVND (reference sequence). This CDR3 has 15 amino acids. The CDR3 protein is CASSIIEVGGLGYTF. DNA of the CDR3: TGTGCCAGTAGTATAATCGAGGTCGGGGGGCTCGGCTACACCTTC.

The rearrangement links TRBV19 to TRBJ1-1, with D unresolved. Trimming took 5 bases from V and 3 from J, leaving 4 bases between them. Germline CDR1 LNHDA, CDR2 SQIVND (reference sequence). The length of the CDR3 is 11 residues. CDR3 bases: TGTGCCAGTAGTGCGGACACTGAAGCTTTCTTT. As protein: CASSADTEAFF.

This chain joins TRBV6-5 and TRBJ2-2; D perhaps matches TRBD1 (7 bases). The CDR3 runs 15 residues. CDR1 is MNHEY, CDR2 SVGAGI, per germline. With 2 bases removed from V and 5 bases from J, the gap between germline ends came to 12 bases. The CDR3 reads CASSYEAGGTGELFF. The CDR3 nucleotides are TGTGCCAGCAGTTACGAGGCAGGGGGGACCGGGGAGCTGTTTTTT.

The V call is TRBV7-2, the J call TRBJ1-1; D might be TRBD1 (6 bases). The CDR3 spans 14 residues. V shed 3 bases and J shed 2 bases, with 10 bases lying between them. Germline V CDR1 and CDR2: SGHTA, FQGNSA. CDR3 loop: CASSFQTGNTEAFF. CDR3 bases: TGTGCCAGCAGCTTCCAGACAGGAAACACTGAAGCTTTCTTT.

The V and J genes are TRBV7-9 and TRBJ1-1, with D hard to call. This CDR3 is 13 amino acids long. Germline V gives CDR1 SEHNR, CDR2 FQNEAQ (reference sequence). Trimming removed 2 bases at V and 0 bases at J, with 4 bases between. DNA for the CDR3: TGTGCCAGCAGCTTACAGGTGAACACTGAAGCTTTCTTT. Encoded protein: CASSLQVNTEAFF.

The rearrangement links TRBV7-2 to TRBJ2-7; tentative D call: TRBD2 (5 bases). This CDR3 spans 14 amino acids. Trimming cost V 6 bases and J 3 bases, with 15 bases left between them. The V gene's germline CDR1 is SGHTA and CDR2 FQGNSA. The CDR3 bases are TGTGCCAGCAGTCAGGCGGGTAGCGTCTACGAGCAGTACTTC. Translated, it gives CASSQAGSVYEQYF.

The chain couples TRBV19 to TRBJ2-7, with TRBD1 as a possible D gene (6 bases). Germline V gene lookup returns CDR1 LNHDA and CDR2 SQIVND (reference sequence). Deletions cut 4 bases from V and 4 bases from J, with 14 bases between. The CDR3 length is 14 residues. CDR3 protein: CASSTPGQTYEQYF. The CDR3 DNA follows: TGTGCCAGTAGTACCCCGGGACAAACGTACGAGCAGTACTTC.

In regard to this clone: The DNA is left out, because the CDR3 cannot be placed on it with certainty; the CDR3 is given as TCRdb lists it. This chain uses TRBV7-5 with TRBJ1-3; TRBD1 is the table's D call and was not checked against the DNA. TRBV7-5 is classified as a pseudogene. The CDR3 is 22 residues long, ends included. CDR3 amino acids: CARSQVRDRVLFRVGSGNTIYF.

This clone was observed a few times. The chain uses TRBV5-6 and TRBJ1-2, with D perhaps TRBD1 (5 bases). The CDR3 is 14 amino acids. Trimming removed 0 bases from V and 4 bases from J, with 10 bases in between. Germline loops: CDR1 SGHDT, CDR2 YYEEEE. The CDR3 DNA is TGTGCCAGCAGCTTGGCGACAGTCTTCTATGGCTACACCTTC. This gives the protein CASSLATVFYGYTF.

The J gene is TRBJ1-2, the V gene TRBV6-4; D gene ambiguous. V was cut by 0 bases and J by 9 bases, with 11 bases left in between. This CDR3 contains 13 residues. Germline CDR1 and CDR2: MRHNA and SNTAGT. The CDR3 region has the DNA TGTGCCAGCAGTGACTCAAGAGTTCTAAGCTACACCTTC. Its protein is CASSDSRVLSYTF.

This rearrangement joins TRBV13 to TRBJ2-5, with D possibly being TRBD1 (5 bases). The CDR3 is 16 residues long. From germline, CDR1 is PRHDT and CDR2 FYEKMQ (reference sequence). The germline V and J ends were trimmed by 4 bases and 1 base, with 16 bases remaining between them. The DNA for the CDR3 is TGTGCCAGCAGCTCTAAGGGTGGGCAGGGCCAAGAGACCCAGTACTTC. Its protein product is CASSSKGGQGQETQYF.

There are a few counts of this clone. This chain links TRBV5-1 with TRBJ2-1; D remains unclear. The CDR3 totals 12 residues. From germline, CDR1 is SGHRS and CDR2 YFSETQ. Trimming shortened V by 4 bases and J by 5 bases, and 7 bases separated the two germline ends. The CDR3 DNA sequence: TGCGCCAGCAGCCTAAACGACAATGAGCAGTTCTTC. Protein sequence: CASSLNDNEQFF.

The chain couples TRBV28 to TRBJ2-7; 7 bases are shared with TRBD1. Germline V gives CDR1 MDHEN, CDR2 SYDVKM. The CDR3 is 14 amino acids. V shed 5 bases, J shed 3 bases, and the junction held 7 bases outside the gene matches. CDR3 region: CASSPWTGLYEQYF. The CDR3 nucleotides read TGTGCCAGCAGTCCATGGACAGGACTCTACGAGCAGTACTTC. The variable domain in full, completed from reference TRBV28 and TRBJ2-7, reads DVKVTQSSRYLVKRTGEKVFLECVQDMDHENMFWYRQDPGLGLRLIYFSYDVKMKEKGDIPEGYSVSREKKERFSLILESASTNQTSMYLCASSPWTGLYEQYFGPGTRLTVT.

This rearrangement joins TRBV6-5 to TRBJ1-3; TRBD1 is a possible D gene (5 bases). The germline V gene encodes CDR1 MNHEY and CDR2 SVGAGI. This CDR3 comprises 14 residues. The V end lost 9 bases, the J end lost 0 bases, and 12 bases lay between the germline ends. CDR3 nucleotides: TGTGCCAGTGGAACAGGTTCCTCTGGAAACACCATATATTTT. As protein: CASGTGSSGNTIYF.

This clone has just a few counts. The chain carries TRBV30 and TRBJ2-7; D may be TRBD1 (6 bases). The CDR3 length is 13 residues. Germline lookup yields CDR1 GTSNPN and CDR2 SVGIG (reference sequence). Trimming took 3 bases from V and 4 from J, leaving 13 bases between them. The CDR3 protein is CAWSLGTFYEQYF. CDR3 DNA: TGTGCCTGGAGCCTTGGGACATTTTACGAGCAGTACTTC.

This chain joins TRBV7-9 and TRBJ2-7, with TRBD1 matching over 8 bases. This CDR3 has 13 amino acids. Trimming cost V 5 bases and J 5 bases; bases outside gene matches: 5. Germline CDR1 reads SEHNR; CDR2 reads FQNEAQ (reference sequence). The CDR3 coding sequence is TGTGCCAGCAGCCAGGACAGGGCCCACGAGCAGTACTTC. This translates into CASSQDRAHEQYF.

The genes are TRBV15 and TRBJ2-3; no definite D call. The CDR3 covers 15 residues. V was cut by 4 bases and J by 1 base, with 12 bases left in between. The germline V gene encodes CDR1 LNHNV and CDR2 YYDKDF (reference sequence). The CDR3 sequence is CATSTDLAGTDTQYF. DNA for the CDR3: TGTGCCACCAGCACTGACCTGGCGGGCACAGATACGCAGTATTTT.

The chain joins TRBV5-6 to TRBJ2-3; TRBD2 matches 10 bases. The CDR3 contains 17 residues. J was trimmed by 3 bases and V by 4 bases; bases with no gene match: 11. Germline V CDR1 and CDR2: SGHDT, YYEEEE. The CDR3 DNA follows: TGTGCCAGCAGCCCGGGCGTTAGCGGGGGGTTGACAGATACGCAGTATTTT. The encoded protein is CASSPGVSGGLTDTQYF.

This chain connects TRBV30 to TRBJ2-7, with D uncertain. This CDR3 is 16 amino acids long. The V and J ends lost 3 bases and 3 bases respectively, with 21 bases between them. Looked up from germline, CDR1 is GTSNPN and CDR2 is SVGIG (reference sequence). The CDR3 loop reads CAWRTRWPTKRYEQYF. DNA of the CDR3: TGTGCCTGGAGGACGAGGTGGCCGACCAAGCGCTACGAGCAGTACTTC. The whole variable domain, remainder taken from reference TRBV30 and TRBJ2-7, is SQTIHQWPATLVQPVGSPLSLECTVEGTSNPNLYWYRQAAGRGLQLLFYSVGIGQISSEVPQNLSASRPQDRQFILSSKKLLLSDSGFYLCAWRTRWPTKRYEQYFGPGTRLTVT.

This chain uses TRBV4-1 with TRBJ1-3; D unresolved. V was cut by 0 bases and J by 2 bases, with 8 bases left in between. This CDR3 has 15 amino acids. Germline V lookup: CDR1 MGHRA, CDR2 YSYEKL. The CDR3 spells CASSQDGRTGNTIYF. In DNA, the CDR3 is TGCGCCAGCAGCCAAGATGGGAGGACTGGAAACACCATATATTTT.

This chain joins TRBV7-2 and TRBJ1-5, with a possible D match to TRBD1 (5 bases). V lost 7 bases, J lost 0 bases, and 16 bases lay in between. The CDR3 loop spans 16 amino acids. Per germline, CDR1 SGHTA and CDR2 FQGNSA. In nucleotides, the CDR3 is TGTGCCAGCACCAGGGATGCAGGGTCTAGCAATCAGCCCCAGCATTTT. It is translated as CASTRDAGSSNQPQHF.

This chain connects TRBV7-8 to TRBJ2-7, with 7 bases aligning to TRBD1. CDR1 is SGHVS and CDR2 is FQNEAQ in the germline V gene. This CDR3 comprises 18 residues. After removal of 0 bases from V and 2 bases from J, the junction contained 13 bases not matched to a gene. CDR3 sequence reads: CASSLAATGTPITYEQYF. As DNA, the CDR3 is TGTGCCAGCAGCTTAGCCGCGACAGGGACCCCAATTACCTACGAGCAGTACTTC.